A selection of T cell receptor beta chains follows, all from one sample in a study of T cells in localized non-small cell lung cancer. Measured with immunoSEQ multiplex PCR; TCRdb has only the in-frame clones, and not every one. The sample lists roughly 70,000 clones, roughly 90% occurring once. Sequencing used peripheral blood, obtained before any cancer treatment. Receptors originate from a male donor aged 60 or over with stage III squamous cell lung carcinoma. Both conserved end residues are part of each CDR3.

v_call cdr3_aa
TRBV19 CASSKTGVNTEAFF
TRBV7-2 CASSQTAKAFF
TRBV5-6 CASSLGGDRDPDTQYF
TRBV6-5 CATTLTTGGLGGYTF
TRBV19 CASSSTGQGGYTF
TRBV19 CASAGASTDTQYF
TRBV6-7 CASSPRGGQPQHF
TRBV5-4 CASSVGTGGYNEQFF
TRBV10-2 CASSPGMNTGELFF
TRBV7-9 CASSPEGRQYF
TRBV6-1 CASSGTGAKNIQYF
TRBV6-5 CASSRQGYNSPLHF
TRBV29-1 CSLIPESNQPQHF
TRBV19 CASAYRVSGSEAFF
TRBV5-6 CASSFNRGQSPLHF
TRBV6-5 CASSSTEYGYTF
TRBV11-2 CASSPTDRAGAEQYF
TRBV27 CASSLSGRGATDTQYF
TRBV6-4 CASSDSSRNTEAFF
TRBV12-5 CASGLLTAPGNTIYF
TRBV11-2 CASSSNPGSKGVEQYF
TRBV28 CASRLTPGLAGTDTQYF
TRBV7-2 CASSATGGARQPQHF
TRBV7-2 CASSSLINTGELFF
TRBV13 CASSSGQGVGNTEAFF
TRBV6-1 CASSEGTGYTGELFF
TRBV10-1 CASRLVRDKQYF
TRBV11-2 CASSRTGGANYGYTF
TRBV7-2 CASSPRQGWRLEQFF
TRBV10-1 CASSVWSNTGELFF
TRBV21-1 CASSKALLEGPSYGYTF
TRBV5-4 CASSGGLETNYGYTF
TRBV27 CASSNDRGFAGELFF
TRBV5-1 CASSFQGPTLTEAFF
TRBV5-1 CASAFGRTGVEDTQYF
TRBV6-6 CASSYSRSNQPQHF
TRBV10-2 CASSEGWGQPQHF
TRBV19 CASRLAGGNEQFF
TRBV19 CASNTGGGANTQYF
TRBV5-8 CASSLTGAGMNTEAFF
TRBV6-4 CASSPSSGGSYNEQFF
TRBV19 CASRISGTDEKLFF
TRBV5-6 CASSLGTLQETQYF
TRBV28 CASKTSRNTEAFF
TRBV4-1 CASSPRSQSGGNTGELFF
TRBV7-2 CASSSYRGPTEAFF
TRBV5-1 CASSSGQGNSPLHF
TRBV4-3 CASSQERTGNYGYTF
TRBV2 CASSEAGGYNSPLHF
TRBV9 CASSEQGGSPLHF
TRBV6-1 CASSGTGVDTQYF
TRBV6-6 CASSSRSAQETQYF
TRBV27 CASSLGRGKPQHF
TRBV7-8 CASSYSRVTGELFF
TRBV7-5 CARSPPGRRPTDTQYF
TRBV7-2 CASSLGRWGETQYF
TRBV6-6 CASREGSNQPQHF
TRBV6-7 CASSTVEYLQSRANVLTF
TRBV6-1 CASRAGTENQPQHF
TRBV7-3 CASSQGPDTQYF